Listed below are T cell receptor beta chains from one sample, sequenced in a study of control samples from healthy donors and cancer patients. Method: immunoSEQ multiplex PCR; TCRdb's copy keeps in-frame clones and lacks some. This table has approximately 99,000 clones, almost 85% appearing once. Material: blood. All receptors derive from a man in his late teens or twenties in good health. CDR3s include the opening cysteine and the closing phenylalanine or tryptophan. D genes are given only for firm matches.

CASSLDWQGNYGYTF,TRBV7-8,TRBJ1-2,.
CASSPPGLAGGRETQYF,TRBV7-2,TRBJ2-5,TRBD2
CASSWGQGSYGYTF,TRBV27,TRBJ1-2,TRBD1
CASSQGRGSGQPQHF,TRBV3-1/TRBV3-2,TRBJ1-5,.
CASSSLTGGQPKTQYF,TRBV11-2,TRBJ2-5,TRBD1
CASSLRQGASPLHF,TRBV5-1,TRBJ1-6,TRBD1
CATSILGRTRRDNEQFF,TRBV15,TRBJ2-1,.
CASSVSPLGQTNGMNTEAFF,TRBV9,TRBJ1-1,.
CASSVRDNYGYTF,TRBV2,TRBJ1-2,.
CASSPPSIYEQYF,TRBV11-3,TRBJ2-7,.
CASKASPGTAGGYTF,TRBV6-5,TRBJ1-2,TRBD1
CASSVNNEQFF,TRBV5-4,TRBJ2-1,.
CAWSVLTEGGYTF,TRBV30,TRBJ1-2,.
CASSESGPGIGPQHF,TRBV5-1,TRBJ1-5,.